Detailed here is one T cell receptor beta chain. In germline, CDR1 is GTSNPN, CDR2 SVGIG (reference sequence). The CDR3 has 13 residues. The V and J ends lost 3 bases and 10 bases respectively, with 13 bases between them. The sample belongs to a study of blood T cell repertoires in COVID-19. Study details: Material from acute and convalescent COVID-19 was sourced from the United States, Italy and Spain. Sources were T cells, B-cell-depleted T cells, or PBMCs; the material itself was cDNA or gDNA.

In the authors' methods: Nucleated cell counts were estimated from reference gene primer amplification. Here immunoSEQ multiplex PCR was the method, and the copy in TCRdb shows in-frame clones only, minus some. For V, J and clone size, that table is used; D and trimming come from the DNA. Of about 330,000 clones detected, about 82% appear once; the ten largest clones hold about 7%. The source of this sequence is a human donor in a cohort sampled during active COVID-19. The rearrangement joins TRBV30 to TRBJ1-6; D remains unclear. Sequenced input: peripheral blood. The CDR3: CAWSAARGSPLHF. The DNA of the CDR3 is TGTGCCTGGAGCGCGGCCCGCGGGTCACCCCTCCACTTT. Based on the CDR3 plus reference TRBV30 and TRBJ1-6, the full variable domain is SQTIHQWPATLVQPVGSPLSLECTVEGTSNPNLYWYRQAAGRGLQLLFYSVGIGQISSEVPQNLSASRPQDRQFILSSKKLLLSDSGFYLCAWSAARGSPLHFGNGTRLTVT.